This T cell receptor (beta chain) originates from a study of T cell responses to AZD1222 COVID-19 vaccine. Study overall: It was second doses at about 4 or about 12 weeks that were pooled.

Using immunoSEQ multiplex PCR, the repertoire was profiled, and TCRdb retains in-frame clones only, with some absent. The table includes about 170,000 clones, more than 90% detected once. Overall study results and limits: Two AZD1222 administrations were followed by greater Spike-specific TCR breadth and depth.

On this clone itself: Its antigen remains unidentified.

CDR3 size: 15 residues. V was clipped by 4 bases and J by 6 bases, with 16 bases between them. Germline CDR1 and CDR2: WNHNN and SYGVQD (reference sequence). The sequences come from peripheral blood, collected on day 0 of AZD1222 vaccination. This receptor was identified in an adult in good health. The chain is built from TRBV10-1 and TRBJ2-1; D is possibly TRBD1 or TRBD2 (5 bases each). The DNA for the CDR3 is TGCGCCAGCAGTGTGGGGCTAGCCGGGTTCAATGAGCAGTTCTTC. Residues: CASSVGLAGFNEQFF.